What follows are 2 T cell receptor beta chains derived from one specimen sequenced in a study of blood T cell repertoires in COVID-19. Generated by immunoSEQ multiplex PCR, the TCRdb table keeps only in-frame clones and is missing some. This sample has roughly 300,000 clones; roughly nine tenths occur once, and the top ten carry more than 10%. The material sequenced was peripheral blood. Every receptor here comes from a woman aged 25-40 years with COVID-19, enrolled during active disease.

The V gene is TRBV7-2, the J gene TRBJ1-1; D might be TRBD1 (6 bases). The length of the CDR3 is 14 residues. Germline CDR1 is SGHTA and CDR2 is FQGNSA. The V gene lost 8 bases and the J gene lost 0 bases, with 13 bases spanning the gap. Here the CDR3 DNA reads TGTGCCAGCTCGAAGGGGGGGATGAACACTGAAGCTTTCTTT. Its protein is CASSKGGMNTEAFF.

Regarding this clone: A junction end diverges from the germline sequence, so it may reflect a read error. The chain combines TRBV10-1 with TRBJ2-2, with a tentative D call TRBD2 (6 bases). Germline assignment: CDR1 WNHNN and CDR2 SYGVQD (reference sequence). This CDR3 has 14 amino acids. The CDR3 loop reads CASTSAGRHRGAVF. The DNA for the CDR3 is TGCGCCAGCACTAGCGCTGGGAGACACCGGGGAGCTGTTTTT.